This TCR beta chain emerged from a study of human T cells and chemical hapten exposure. The library put unique molecular identifiers onto individual cDNA molecules. One entry per CDR3 protein, called by TCRdb with MiXCR from the RACE reads. The data contain over 50,000 distinct CDR3 sequences, approximately 9.6% of them singletons. As to time point: pre-sensitization, week 0. Described treatment: therapeutic diphenylcyclopropenone sensitization with weekly scalp DPC. Unfractionated whole blood was the source from which total RNA was extracted. The CDR3 is made up of 15 amino acids. Trimming removed 0 bases from V and 7 bases from J, with 10 bases in between. Germline CDR1 and CDR2: LGHDT and YNNKEL (reference sequence). This clonotype was picked up many times.

Sequencing used whole blood, obtained in connection with sensitization to the hapten diphenylcyclopropenone (DPC). This TCR was recovered from a woman in her 30s with alopecia areata. Some clones in this sample may be carry-over from other donors' samples. V usage is TRBV3-1 and J usage is TRBJ1-6; D possibly corresponds to TRBD1 (6 bases). The chain's CDR3 is CASSQEGHRNSPLHF. CDR3 coding DNA: TGTGCCAGCAGCCAAGAGGGACACAGAAATTCACCCCTCCACTTT.